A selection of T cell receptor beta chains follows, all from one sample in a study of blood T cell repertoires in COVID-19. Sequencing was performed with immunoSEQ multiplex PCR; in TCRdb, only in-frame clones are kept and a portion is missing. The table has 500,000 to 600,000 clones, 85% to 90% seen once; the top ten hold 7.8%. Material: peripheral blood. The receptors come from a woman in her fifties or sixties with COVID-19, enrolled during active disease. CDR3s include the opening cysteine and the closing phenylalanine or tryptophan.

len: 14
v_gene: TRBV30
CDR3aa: CAWSQTGGNTEAFF

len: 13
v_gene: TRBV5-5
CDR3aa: CASSLGDMEKLFF

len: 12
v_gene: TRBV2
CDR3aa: CASRGSKNIQYF

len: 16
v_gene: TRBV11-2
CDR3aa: CASSLDRGYTNYGYTF

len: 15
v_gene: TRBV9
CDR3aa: CASSPLGGAYTEAFF

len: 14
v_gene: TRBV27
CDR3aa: CASSGTGGSGTQYF

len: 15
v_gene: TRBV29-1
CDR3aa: CSVEHRSRGRTEAFF

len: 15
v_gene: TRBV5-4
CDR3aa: CASSLDFGQPYEQYF

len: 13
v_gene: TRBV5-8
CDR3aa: CASSWARGPGYTF

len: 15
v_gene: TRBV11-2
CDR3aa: CASSSRGRGQETQYF

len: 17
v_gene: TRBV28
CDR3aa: CASISARGGVGNQPQHF

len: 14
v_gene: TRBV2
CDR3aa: CASRAGQGPDTQYF

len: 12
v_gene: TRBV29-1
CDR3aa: CSVEDPGVSYTF

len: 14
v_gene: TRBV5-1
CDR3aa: CASSSGQGVTEAFF

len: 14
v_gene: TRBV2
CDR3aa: CAEKRGQGVGEQYF

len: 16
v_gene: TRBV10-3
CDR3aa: CAISESTRDMGNEQFF

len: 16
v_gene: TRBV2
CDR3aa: CASSEAGARSYNEQFF

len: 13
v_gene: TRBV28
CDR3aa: CASSRQGGAEAFF

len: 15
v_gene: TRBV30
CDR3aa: CAWSPPGHPDEKLFF

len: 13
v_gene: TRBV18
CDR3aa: CASSQGWGTEAFF

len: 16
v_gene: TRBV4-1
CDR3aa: CASSLTGTGRYGELFF

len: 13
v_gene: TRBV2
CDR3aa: CATHGTANSPLHF

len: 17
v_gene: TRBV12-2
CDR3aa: CASRLEDRDRVSYEQYF

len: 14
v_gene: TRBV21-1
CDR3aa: CASSSRDNNYGYTF

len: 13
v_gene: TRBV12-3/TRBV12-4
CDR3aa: CASSWTGDYEQYF

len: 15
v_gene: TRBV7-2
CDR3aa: CASSLSRSEAYGYTF

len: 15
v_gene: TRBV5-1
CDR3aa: CASSLGWQGAPEQYF

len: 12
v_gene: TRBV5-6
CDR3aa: CASSVQGTEQYF

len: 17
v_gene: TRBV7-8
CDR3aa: CASSHPNRRGRVETQYF

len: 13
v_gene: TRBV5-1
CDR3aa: CASSLQVNQPQHF

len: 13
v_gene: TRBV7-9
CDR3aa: CASSFGGGYEQYF

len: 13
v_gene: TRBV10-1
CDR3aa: CASSKGGGTEAFF

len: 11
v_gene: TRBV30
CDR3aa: CAWGREGGQYF

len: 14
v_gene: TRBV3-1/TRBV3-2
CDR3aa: CASSPEVSLGEQYF

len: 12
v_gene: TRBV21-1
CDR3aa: CASITTTDTQYF

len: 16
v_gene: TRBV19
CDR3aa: CASSTTPGRAFYGYTF

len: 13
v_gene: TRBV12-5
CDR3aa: CASGLGTEETQYF

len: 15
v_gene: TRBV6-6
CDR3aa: CASSYSGRATGELFF

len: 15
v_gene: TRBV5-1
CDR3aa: CASSLEGQGNTEAFF

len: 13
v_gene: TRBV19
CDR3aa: CASSIPGWAGKYF

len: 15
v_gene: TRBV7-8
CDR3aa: CASSPGEGSYNEQFF

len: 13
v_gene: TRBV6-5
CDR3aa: CASSSMKYNEQFF

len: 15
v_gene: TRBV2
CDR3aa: CASSKDSRQADTQYF

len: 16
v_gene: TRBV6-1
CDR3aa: CASSEPPGVVRSPLHF

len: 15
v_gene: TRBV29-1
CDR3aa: CSVAGREGDVNEQFF

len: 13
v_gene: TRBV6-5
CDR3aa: CASTIQGGTEAFF

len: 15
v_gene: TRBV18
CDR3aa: CASSPPQGRGNTIYF

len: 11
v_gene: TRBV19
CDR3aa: CASTINEKLFF

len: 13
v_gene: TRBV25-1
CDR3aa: CASSELGDTEAFF

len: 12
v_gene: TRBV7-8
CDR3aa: CASSRTNQPQHF

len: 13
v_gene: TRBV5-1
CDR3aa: CASSSRGNTEAFF